One TCR beta chain is described in this entry. This clonotype was picked up a small number of times. Its specific antigen is unknown. The sample holds no much larger clone one base away, and base qualities are not on file. Trimming costs V 1 base and J 0 bases, and their ends lie 11 bases apart. From cysteine to phenylalanine, the CDR3 is 15 amino acids long. Only the CDR3 part of the read is kept: 45 bases, read in frame from the first base. The germline V gene supplies CDR1 SQVTM and CDR2 ANQGSEA. Library method: 5' RACE. These reads were obtained on an Illumina HiSeq 2000. A universal primer binding site was added through template switching, and the final cDNA carried a unique molecular identifier so that TCR cDNA molecules could be counted accurately. Specific primers in the conserved constant-segment region were used to synthesize first-strand cDNA for TCR alpha and beta chains. To control for contamination, every cDNA library carried two barcodes: a SMART-Mk sample barcode plus Illumina barcodes. TruSeq adapter sequences, together with Illumina sample barcodes, were added in two successive PCR steps. The Illumina HiSeq platform was used with custom primers to sequence TCR alpha and beta cDNA libraries. Concerning the study's data processing: Raw reads were processed with MiGEC to extract unique molecular identifiers, and MiXCR was used to determine CDR3 positions. Recombination models were inferred per individual with the repgenHMM and IGoR tools using an EM algorithm. Shared clonotype analysis was performed with the tcR package in R, normalizing sharing by the product of cloneset sizes. To study raw recombination free of thymic and clonal selection effects, out-of-frame nonproductive sequences were analyzed. TCRdb reprocessed the public reads (quality trimming at Q25 with fastp, clone calling with MiXCR) and kept in-frame beta chains. Identical CDR3 protein sequences are pooled into one entry, listed with their most common genes and DNA. The V and J calls were determined by TCRdb, not by the authors. Recorded for this sample are 400,000 or so distinct CDR3 sequences; about 10% of them occurred a single time. The ten largest make up more than 8% of the sample.

The sample originates from a study of identical twins (dated by TCRdb to the mid-2010s). Regarding the complete study: TCR alpha and beta repertoires from monozygotic twins, unrelated adults of various ages and cord blood were deep-sequenced to test whether fetal clonotypes persist. To rule out contamination, replicate twin experiments were performed at different times with different library preparation protocols.

Only healthy Caucasian donors were included. The study also sequenced three unrelated non-twin adults: a male aged 18 to 29, a male aged 50 to 59 and a female aged 50 to 59. Miltenyi CD45RO+ enrichment and human naive T-cell isolation kits were used to isolate memory (CD45RO+) and naive T cells from PBMC. Overall study outcomes, separate from this receptor: Because the same donors could not be followed over many years, conclusions were based on cross-sectional statistical analysis. Abundant cord blood beta clonotypes had fewer insertions, young adult naive repertoires showed a similar but weaker trend, and memory repertoires showed no such trend. The excess sharing between twins in beta out-of-frame sequences was weaker because fewer shared sequences reduced the signal-to-noise ratio. Zero-insertion analyses could be partly confounded by invariant T cells such as MAIT and iNKT, though diverse VJ usage argued against such confounding for most clonotypes. Compared with coincidental sharing between unrelated individuals, out-of-frame TCR alpha sequences shared between twins showed an excess of sequences with low generation probability. In monozygotic twins, out-of-frame TCR alpha sharing was systematically underestimated by recombination models, although the models agreed with sharing between unrelated individuals.

The source of this sequence is a woman in her fifties or sixties in good health. Sequenced input: naive T cells sorted from blood. Per the publication, the cell subset or site label means: cells isolated with a human naive T-cell isolation kit. Rearrangement joined TRBV29-1 to TRBJ2-3; a tentative D call is TRBD1 (6 bases match). The CDR3 corresponds to CSVEVTGSSTDTQYF. The nucleotides are TGCAGCGTTGAAGTAACAGGGTCTAGCACAGATACGCAGTATTTT.